The present T cell receptor (beta chain) was sequenced within a study of T cells in Graves' hyperthyroidism and ophthalmopathy. Findings and caveats of the study: A model of 13 V-J pairs discriminated ophthalmopathy from stable hyperthyroidism. Before onset, ophthalmopathy was predicted by the model a median around 6.5 months earlier. In the blood, most expanded thyroid clonotypes above 0.001 appeared as well.

Using RNA transcripts as the source, TCR beta CDR3 regions were amplified. Carried out on the TCR CDR3, a first-round RT-PCR used the HTBI primer set. TCRdb itself ran the multiplex PCR reads through MiXCR, one entry per CDR3 protein. The data hold around 490,000 distinct CDR3 sequences, with about 20% observed a single time. This clonotype showed up just a few times. The antigen is not known. The V gene lost 5 bases and the J gene lost 0 bases, with 11 bases spanning the gap. Germline values: CDR1 DFQATT, CDR2 SNEGSKA (reference sequence). The CDR3 length is 14 residues. Uncontrolled infection, other autoimmune disease, pregnancy or lactation barred patients from enrollment.

The chain recombines TRBV20-1 with TRBJ2-1, with D unresolved. The specimen was blood. The receptor comes from a man aged 40-49 years with Graves' ophthalmopathy. CDR3 sequence reads: CSAAALSSYNEQFF. As DNA, the CDR3 is TGCAGTGCTGCGGCGCTGAGCTCCTACAATGAGCAGTTCTTC.